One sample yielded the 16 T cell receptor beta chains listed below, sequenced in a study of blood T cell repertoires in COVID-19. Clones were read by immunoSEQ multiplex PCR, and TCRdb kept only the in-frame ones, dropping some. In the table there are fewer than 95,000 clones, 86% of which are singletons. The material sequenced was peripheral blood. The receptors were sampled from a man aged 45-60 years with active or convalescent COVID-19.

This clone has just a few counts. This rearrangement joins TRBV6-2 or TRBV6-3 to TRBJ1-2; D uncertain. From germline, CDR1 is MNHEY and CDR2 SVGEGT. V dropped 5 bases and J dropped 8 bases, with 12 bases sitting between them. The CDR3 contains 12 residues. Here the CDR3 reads CASSASTWGYTF. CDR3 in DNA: TGTGCCAGCAGTGCGTCGACTTGGGGCTACACCTTC.

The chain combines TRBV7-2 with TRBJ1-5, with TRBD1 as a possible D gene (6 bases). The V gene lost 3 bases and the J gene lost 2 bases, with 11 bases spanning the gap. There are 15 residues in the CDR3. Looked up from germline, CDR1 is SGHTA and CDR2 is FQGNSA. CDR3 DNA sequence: TGTGCCAGCAGCTTCGGGACAAGCGGCAATCAGCCCCAGCATTTT. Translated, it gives CASSFGTSGNQPQHF.

CDR3 sequence reads: CATASPSGGDQETQYF. The CDR3 DNA follows: TGTGCCACCGCAAGCCCTAGCGGGGGAGACCAAGAGACCCAGTACTTC. The chain combines TRBV24-1 with TRBJ2-5; 10 nucleotides line up with TRBD2. The CDR3 is 16 residues long. Germline trimming cut 9 bases from V and 0 bases from J; bases unmatched to any gene: 9. Per germline, CDR1 KGHDR and CDR2 SFDVKD.

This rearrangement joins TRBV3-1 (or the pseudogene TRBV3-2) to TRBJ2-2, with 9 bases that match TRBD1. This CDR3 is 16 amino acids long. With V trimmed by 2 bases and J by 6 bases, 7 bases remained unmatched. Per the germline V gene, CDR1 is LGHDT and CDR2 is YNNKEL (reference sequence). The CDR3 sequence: CASSQMQQGAAGELFF. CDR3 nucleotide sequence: TGTGCCAGCAGCCAAATGCAACAGGGGGCGGCCGGGGAGCTGTTTTTT.

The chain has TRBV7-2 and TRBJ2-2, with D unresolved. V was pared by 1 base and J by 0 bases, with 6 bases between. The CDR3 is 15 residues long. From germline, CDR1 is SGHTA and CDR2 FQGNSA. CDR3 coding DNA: TGTGCCAGCAGCTTAGGGCCTTCGAACACCGGGGAGCTGTTTTTT. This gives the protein CASSLGPSNTGELFF.

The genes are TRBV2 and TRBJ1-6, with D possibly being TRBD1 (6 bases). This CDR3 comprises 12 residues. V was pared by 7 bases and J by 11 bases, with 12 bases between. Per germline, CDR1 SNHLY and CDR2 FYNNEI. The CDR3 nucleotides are TGTGCCAGCATGGCAGGGGCTGCACCCCTCCACTTT. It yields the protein CASMAGAAPLHF.

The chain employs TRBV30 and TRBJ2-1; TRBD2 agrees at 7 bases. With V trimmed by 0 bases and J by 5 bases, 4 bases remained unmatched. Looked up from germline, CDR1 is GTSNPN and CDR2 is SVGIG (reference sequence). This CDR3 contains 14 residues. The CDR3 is CAWSVTAGDNEQFF. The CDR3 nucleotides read TGTGCCTGGAGTGTTACGGCGGGAGACAATGAGCAGTTCTTC.

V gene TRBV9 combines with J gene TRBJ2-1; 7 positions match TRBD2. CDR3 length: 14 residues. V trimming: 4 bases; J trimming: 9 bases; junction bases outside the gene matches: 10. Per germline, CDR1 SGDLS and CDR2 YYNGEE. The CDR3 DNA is TGTGCCAGCAGCCCCAGGGACTATGGCCCTGAGCAGTTCTTC. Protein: CASSPRDYGPEQFF.

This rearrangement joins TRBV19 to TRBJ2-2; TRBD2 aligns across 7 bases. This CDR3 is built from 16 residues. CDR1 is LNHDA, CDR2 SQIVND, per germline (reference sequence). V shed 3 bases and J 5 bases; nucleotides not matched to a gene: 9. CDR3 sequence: CASSIWGGSKTGELFF. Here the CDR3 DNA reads TGTGCCAGTAGTATCTGGGGCGGGAGCAAAACCGGGGAGCTGTTTTTT.

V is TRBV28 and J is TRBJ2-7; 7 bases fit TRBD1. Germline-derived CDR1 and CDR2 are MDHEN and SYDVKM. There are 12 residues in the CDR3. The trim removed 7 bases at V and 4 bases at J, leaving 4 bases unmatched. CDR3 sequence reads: CASMGTVYEQYF. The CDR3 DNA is TGTGCCAGCATGGGGACAGTTTACGAGCAGTACTTC.

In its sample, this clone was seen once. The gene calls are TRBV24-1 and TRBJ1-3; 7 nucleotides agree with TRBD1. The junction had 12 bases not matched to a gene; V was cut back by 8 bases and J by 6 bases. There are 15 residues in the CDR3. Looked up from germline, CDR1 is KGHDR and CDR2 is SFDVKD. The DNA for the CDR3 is TGTGCCACCAAGAACCCGAGTCAGGGGGAAAACACCATATATTTT. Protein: CATKNPSQGENTIYF.

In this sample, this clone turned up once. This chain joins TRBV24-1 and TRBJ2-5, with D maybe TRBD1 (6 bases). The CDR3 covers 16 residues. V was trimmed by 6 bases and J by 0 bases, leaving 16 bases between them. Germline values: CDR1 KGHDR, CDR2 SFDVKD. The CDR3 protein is CATSRGVQGYQETQYF. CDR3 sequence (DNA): TGTGCCACCAGTCGGGGCGTACAGGGTTACCAAGAGACCCAGTACTTC.

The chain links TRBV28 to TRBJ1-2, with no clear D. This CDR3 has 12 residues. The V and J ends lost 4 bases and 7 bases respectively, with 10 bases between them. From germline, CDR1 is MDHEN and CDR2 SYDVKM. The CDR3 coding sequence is TGTGCCAGCAGTTGGCCGACTGGTGGCTACACCTTC. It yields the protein CASSWPTGGYTF.

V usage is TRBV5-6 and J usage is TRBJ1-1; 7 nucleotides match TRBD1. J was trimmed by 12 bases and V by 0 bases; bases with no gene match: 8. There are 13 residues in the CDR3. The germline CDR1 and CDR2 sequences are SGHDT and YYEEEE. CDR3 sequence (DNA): TGTGCCAGCAGCTTGGGGACAGGCCGGCGCCCTTTCTTT. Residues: CASSLGTGRRPFF. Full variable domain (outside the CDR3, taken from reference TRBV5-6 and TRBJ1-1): DAGVTQSPTHLIKTRGQQVTLRCSPKSGHDTVSWYQQALGQGPQFIFQYYEEEERQRGNFPDRFSGHQFPNYSSELNVNALLLGDSALYLCASSLGTGRRPFFGQGTRLTVV.

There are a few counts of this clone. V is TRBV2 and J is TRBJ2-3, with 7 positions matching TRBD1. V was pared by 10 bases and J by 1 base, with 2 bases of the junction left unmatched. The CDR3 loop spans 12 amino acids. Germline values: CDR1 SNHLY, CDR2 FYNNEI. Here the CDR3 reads CATGQGTDTQYF. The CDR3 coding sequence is TGTGCCACCGGACAGGGCACAGATACGCAGTATTTT.

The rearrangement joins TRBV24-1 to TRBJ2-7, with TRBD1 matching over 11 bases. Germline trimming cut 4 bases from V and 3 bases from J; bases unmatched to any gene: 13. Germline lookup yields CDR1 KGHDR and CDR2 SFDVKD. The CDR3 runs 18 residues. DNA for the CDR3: TGTGCCACCAGTGAATCCGGGACAGGGGGTTGGGACTACTACGAGCAGTACTTC. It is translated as CATSESGTGGWDYYEQYF.